Shown below are 30 T cell receptor beta chains from a single sample sequenced in a study of shared clonotypes between healthy human individuals. Profiling relied on immunoSEQ multiplex PCR, and the TCRdb table lists in-frame clones only, not all of them. The sample has more than 550,000 clones, around 91% seen once. Sequenced material: memory CD8+ T cells from PBMCs. Subset specified: CD45RO+ cells pooled with CCR7-negative TemRA cells. The source of these receptors is a man aged 18-30 years in good health. Some clones in this sample may be carry-over from other donors' samples.

This sequence joins TRBV4-3 and TRBJ2-1; possible D gene TRBD2, 5 bases. Looked up from germline, CDR1 is LGHNA and CDR2 is YSLEER. The CDR3 loop spans 17 amino acids. With 0 bases removed from V and 0 bases from J, the gap between germline ends came to 12 bases. The DNA of the CDR3 is TGCGCCAGCAGCCAAGAGTCGGGGAGACACTCCTACAATGAGCAGTTCTTC. This codes for CASSQESGRHSYNEQFF.

This clone was seen a few times. This chain joins TRBV9 and TRBJ1-1, with a weak D call TRBD1 (5 bases). The CDR3 sequence is 14 residues long. In germline, CDR1 is SGDLS, CDR2 YYNGEE. Trimming removed 3 bases from V and 1 base from J, with 10 bases in between. The CDR3 reads CASSAGGANTEAFF. The CDR3 bases are TGTGCCAGCAGCGCCGGAGGGGCGAACACTGAAGCTTTCTTT.

CDR3 bases: TGTGCCAGCAGTTTTGTAGGGGCGGCGGAGACCCAGTACTTC. Encoded protein: CASSFVGAAETQYF. The chain has TRBV6-5 and TRBJ2-5; D is perhaps TRBD1 (5 bases). The CDR3 is 14 residues long. The germline V gene has CDR1 MNHEY and CDR2 SVGAGI. Trimming removed 4 bases at V and 5 bases at J, with 14 bases between.

Concerning this clone: The identical CDR3 is also encoded by other nucleotide sequences in the sample. This rearrangement joins TRBV29-1 to TRBJ2-1, with 10 bases that match TRBD2. With 1 base clipped from V and 6 bases from J, the junction kept 3 bases outside the gene matches. This CDR3 region has 14 residues. CDR1 is SQVTM and CDR2 is ANQGSEA in the germline V gene. This CDR3 is CSVEGLAGVNEQFF. In DNA form, the CDR3 reads TGCAGCGTTGAAGGCCTAGCGGGAGTCAATGAGCAGTTCTTC.

CDR3 loop: CASSYSMGDEAFF. The CDR3 coding sequence is TGTGCCAGCAGTTACTCGATGGGGGATGAAGCTTTCTTT. The chain is built from TRBV6-5 and TRBJ1-1, with D maybe TRBD1 (5 bases). The CDR3 length is 13 residues. The germline V gene has CDR1 MNHEY and CDR2 SVGAGI. Trimming left V 0 bases short and J 7 bases short, with 9 bases between.

The chain joins TRBV11-2 to TRBJ1-2; 7 bases fit TRBD1. V shed 6 bases and J 6 bases; nucleotides not matched to a gene: 10. There are 14 residues in the CDR3. CDR1 and CDR2 from the germline V gene are SGHAT and FQNNGV. The CDR3: CASRPTGAPDGYTF. The CDR3 nucleotides read TGTGCCAGCAGACCAACAGGGGCGCCGGATGGCTACACCTTC.

The chain recombines TRBV6-5 with TRBJ2-7, with D unclear. Germline CDR1 MNHEY, CDR2 SVGAGI. The CDR3 has 15 residues. V was trimmed by 2 bases and J by 0 bases, leaving 11 bases between them. CDR3 protein: CASSYGETSSYEQYF. CDR3 DNA: TGTGCCAGCAGTTACGGGGAAACCAGCTCCTACGAGCAGTACTTC.

This clone was counted between two and nine times. Other nucleotide sequences in the sample specify the same CDR3. The chain couples TRBV5-6 to TRBJ1-2, with D perhaps TRBD1 (5 bases). Germline assignment: CDR1 SGHDT and CDR2 YYEEEE. The V end was cut by 4 bases, the J end by 5 bases, with 12 bases between. CDR3 length equals 13 residues. This CDR3 reads CASSLEGQYGYTF. CDR3 nucleotide sequence: TGTGCCAGCAGCCTTGAGGGGCAGTATGGCTACACCTTC.

The rearrangement joins TRBV27 to TRBJ1-2; TRBD1 aligns across 7 bases. The CDR3 extends over 14 amino acids. V dropped 5 bases and J dropped 7; count of bases not matched to a gene: 10. Germline lookup yields CDR1 MNHEY and CDR2 SMNVEV (reference sequence). CDR3 bases: TGTGCCAGCAGTCACCAGGACAGGCGCGGTGGCTACACCTTC. This codes for CASSHQDRRGGYTF.

This rearrangement joins TRBV4-3 to TRBJ2-3; D is possibly TRBD1 (6 bases). Germline values: CDR1 LGHNA, CDR2 YSLEER. V lost 0 bases, J lost 7 bases, and 14 bases lay in between. The length of the CDR3 is 15 residues. The CDR3 DNA sequence: TGCGCCAGCAGCCAAGATGGGGGCCAGGGGAATACGCAGTATTTT. Its protein is CASSQDGGQGNTQYF.

This chain connects TRBV13 to TRBJ2-7; TRBD1 matches at 7 bases. Germline V gives CDR1 PRHDT, CDR2 FYEKMQ (reference sequence). After removal of 5 bases from V and 0 bases from J, the junction contained 7 bases not matched to a gene. The CDR3 has 15 residues. The DNA for the CDR3 is TGTGCCAGCAGCGCCCTAGGGGGCGCCTCCTACGAGCAGTACTTC. It codes for CASSALGGASYEQYF.

The chain carries TRBV6-1 and TRBJ2-7, with D hard to call. V was clipped by 7 bases and J by 2 bases, with 9 bases between them. The germline V gene has CDR1 MNHNS and CDR2 SASEGT. This CDR3 contains 12 residues. The CDR3 sequence: CASTLGTYEQYF. The CDR3, as DNA: TGTGCCAGCACCCTAGGGACCTACGAGCAGTACTTC.

V usage is TRBV28 and J usage is TRBJ1-4; D remains ambiguous. V was trimmed by 3 bases and J by 6 bases, leaving 11 bases between them. The CDR3 totals 14 residues. Per the germline V gene, CDR1 is MDHEN and CDR2 is SYDVKM. The CDR3: CASSFPGMDEKLFF. The CDR3 DNA follows: TGTGCCAGCAGTTTTCCGGGGATGGATGAAAAACTGTTTTTT.

This chain joins TRBV27 and TRBJ2-1, with a possible D match to TRBD2 (6 bases). Germline V gene lookup returns CDR1 MNHEY and CDR2 SMNVEV (reference sequence). V shed 5 bases and J shed 3 bases, with 17 bases lying between them. The CDR3 has 16 residues. The CDR3 sequence is CASSQFSGGIYNEQFF. Here the CDR3 DNA reads TGTGCCAGCAGTCAATTCTCGGGCGGGATCTACAATGAGCAGTTCTTC.

With respect to this clone: The sample contains more than one DNA sequence encoding this CDR3. The V and J genes are TRBV27 and TRBJ1-1; TRBD1 might be the D (5 bases). Germline lookup yields CDR1 MNHEY and CDR2 SMNVEV (reference sequence). The CDR3 totals 13 residues. The ends were cut back, 3 bases at V and 2 bases at J, with 7 bases in the middle. The CDR3 protein is CASSFGGNTEAFF. In DNA form, the CDR3 reads TGTGCCAGCAGTTTCGGGGGAAACACTGAAGCTTTCTTT.

As regards this clone: Other nucleotide sequences from this sample produce the same CDR3. The CDR3 protein is CASSPPDSYEQYF. Here the CDR3 DNA reads TGTGCCAGCTCACCTCCGGACAGTTACGAGCAGTACTTC. The chain joins TRBV18 to TRBJ2-7; D may be TRBD1 (6 bases). CDR3 size: 13 residues. Trimming left V 3 bases short and J 4 bases short, with 10 bases between. Germline CDR1 is KGHSH and CDR2 is LQKENI.

CDR3 sequence: CASSPRQHMNTEAFF. Here the CDR3 DNA reads TGTGCCAGCAGCCCTAGACAGCACATGAACACTGAAGCTTTCTTT. The chain couples TRBV7-9 to TRBJ1-1; D perhaps matches TRBD1 (5 bases). The CDR3 length is 15 residues. Germline CDR1 reads SEHNR; CDR2 reads FQNEAQ (reference sequence). V lost 5 bases and J lost 0, with 13 bases in between.

The chain employs TRBV27 and TRBJ1-5; D gene unclear. Trimming cost V 2 bases and J 7 bases, with 12 bases left between them. Per the germline V gene, CDR1 is MNHEY and CDR2 is SMNVEV (reference sequence). The CDR3 is made up of 14 amino acids. The CDR3 region has the DNA TGTGCCAGCAGTTTAGCCCTACTAGGGCAGCCCCAGCATTTT. Translation gives CASSLALLGQPQHF.

The genes are TRBV5-1 and TRBJ1-1; D unresolved. Germline loops: CDR1 SGHRS, CDR2 YFSETQ. This CDR3 has 15 residues. Trimming pared 0 bases from V and 1 base from J, leaving 10 bases between. The CDR3 bases are TGCGCCAGCAGCTTGGGACGGTTCCCGAACACTGAAGCTTTCTTT. Protein: CASSLGRFPNTEAFF.

This rearrangement joins TRBV6-5 to TRBJ1-2; D call uncertain. This CDR3 is built from 16 residues. V lost 0 bases and J 3 bases, leaving 14 bases between the germline ends. CDR1 and CDR2 (germline): MNHEY, SVGAGI. CDR3 in amino acids: CASSYSLAGPHYGYTF. The CDR3 DNA reads as TGTGCCAGCAGTTACTCACTTGCGGGCCCGCACTATGGCTACACCTTC.

The chain combines TRBV11-2 with TRBJ2-3, with TRBD1 as a possible D gene (6 bases). The CDR3 is 15 amino acids. Germline CDR1 and CDR2: SGHAT and FQNNGV. V lost 5 bases and J 0 bases, leaving 12 bases between the germline ends. In nucleotides, the CDR3 is TGTGCCAGCAGCCATACAGGGTCTAGCACAGATACGCAGTATTTT. This encodes CASSHTGSSTDTQYF.

The rearrangement joins TRBV9 to TRBJ2-3; D is possibly TRBD2 (5 bases). Germline V gene lookup returns CDR1 SGDLS and CDR2 YYNGEE. The V and J ends lost 0 bases and 4 bases respectively, with 12 bases between them. CDR3 length: 15 residues. The CDR3, as DNA: TGTGCCAGCAGCGTAGTTGCTAGCTTCTCAGATACGCAGTATTTT. Translating it yields CASSVVASFSDTQYF.

The chain recombines TRBV15 with TRBJ2-7; weak D call: TRBD1 (6 bases). V lost 3 bases and J lost 7, with 19 bases in between. This CDR3 is 15 amino acids long. CDR1 LNHNV and CDR2 YYDKDF come from the germline V gene (reference sequence). CDR3 in DNA: TGTGCCACCAGCAGGGGGGCACACACCCCGGGAGAGCAGTACTTC. Amino acid sequence: CATSRGAHTPGEQYF.

The chain recombines TRBV2 with TRBJ1-5; weak D call: TRBD1 (5 bases). Germline lookup yields CDR1 SNHLY and CDR2 FYNNEI. The CDR3 length is 18 residues. V shed 2 bases and J shed 1 base, with 18 bases lying between them. CDR3 DNA: TGTGCCAGCAGTGAAAGGTCCTTTCGGTGGGGGAGCAATCAGCCCCAGCATTTT. Its protein is CASSERSFRWGSNQPQHF.

The chain carries TRBV4-3 and TRBJ2-7; the match to TRBD1 covers 8 bases. J gave up 3 bases and V 5 bases, and 3 bases lay outside the gene matches. The CDR3 is 13 residues long. The V gene's germline CDR1 is LGHNA and CDR2 YSLEER. Here the CDR3 DNA reads TGCGCCAGCAGCGATGGACAGGGCTACGAGCAGTACTTC. Amino acids: CASSDGQGYEQYF.

The V and J genes are TRBV11-3 and TRBJ2-3; D gene ambiguous. The CDR3 is 12 residues long. Germline V gene data show CDR1 as SGHNT and CDR2 as YENEEA. V lost 3 bases and J 4 bases, leaving 5 bases between the germline ends. CDR3 sequence reads: CASSFMADTQYF. CDR3 nucleotides: TGTGCCAGCAGCTTTATGGCAGATACGCAGTATTTT.

This chain connects TRBV18 to TRBJ2-7; possible D gene TRBD1, 6 bases. V shed 6 bases and J shed 5 bases, with 11 bases lying between them. The CDR3 contains 12 residues. Germline assignment: CDR1 KGHSH and CDR2 LQKENI. This CDR3 is CASSTGFDEQYF. In DNA, the CDR3 is TGTGCCAGCTCCACAGGGTTTGACGAGCAGTACTTC.

CDR3 amino acids: CSVTGGRQRYTF. CDR3 sequence (DNA): TGCAGCGTTACCGGGGGTCGGCAGCGCTACACCTTC. The rearrangement links TRBV29-1 to TRBJ1-2; D is perhaps TRBD1 (5 bases). CDR1 and CDR2 (germline): SQVTM, ANQGSEA. Trimming took off 5 bases at V and 9 bases at J, with 16 bases between the two ends. The CDR3 is 12 residues long.

This rearrangement joins TRBV5-8 to TRBJ1-5; D is undetermined. The CDR3 has 14 amino acids. Germline V lookup: CDR1 SGHTS, CDR2 YDEGEE. V was trimmed by 0 bases and J by 4 bases, leaving 8 bases between them. The DNA of the CDR3 is TGTGCCAGCAGCTTGGTACAGAATAATCAGCCCCAGCATTTT. It translates to CASSLVQNNQPQHF.

This clone was counted once. This chain links TRBV19 with TRBJ1-1, with TRBD1 identical over 8 bases. Germline lookup yields CDR1 LNHDA and CDR2 SQIVND (reference sequence). The junction had 9 bases not matched to a gene; V was cut back by 0 bases and J by 0 bases. The CDR3 covers 18 residues. The CDR3 DNA is TGTGCCAGTAGTATAGATTGGGACAGGCTAGATGTGAACACTGAAGCTTTCTTT. Residues: CASSIDWDRLDVNTEAFF. Based on the CDR3 plus reference TRBV19 and TRBJ1-1, the full variable domain is DGGITQSPKYLFRKEGQNVTLSCEQNLNHDAMYWYRQDPGQGLRLIYYSQIVNDFQKGDIAEGYSVSREKKESFPLTVTSAQKNPTAFYLCASSIDWDRLDVNTEAFFGQGTRLTVV.